This is a list of T cell receptor beta chains from one sample in a study of blood T cell repertoires in COVID-19. Assay used: immunoSEQ multiplex PCR; TCRdb lists only in-frame clones, some missing. The sample lists 55,000 to 80,000 clones, around three quarters occurring once. The sample taken for sequencing was peripheral blood. These receptors were collected from a human donor in a cohort sampled during active COVID-19. CDR3s include the opening cysteine and the closing phenylalanine or tryptophan. D genes are given only for firm matches. Rows give clone size only sometimes, using once, few, many, or a class for an expanded clone.

V gene	D gene	clone size	J gene	CDR3 length	CDR3 protein	CDR3 DNA
TRBV7-2	-	-	TRBJ2-7	14	CASSLSRADYEQYF	TGTGCCAGCAGCTTATCCAGGGCGGACTACGAGCAGTACTTC
TRBV7-8	TRBD1	-	TRBJ2-1	19	CASSLEGTGGLWSYNEQFF	TGTGCCAGCAGCTTAGAGGGGACAGGGGGATTGTGGTCCTACAATGAGCAGTTCTTC
TRBV6-2/TRBV6-3	-	-	TRBJ2-5	14	CASSTGGREETQYF	TGTGCCAGCAGTACCGGCGGGCGTGAGGAGACCCAGTACTTC
TRBV5-1	-	many	TRBJ2-3	16	CASSLGTSVSTDTQYF	TGCGCCAGCAGCTTGGGAACCAGCGTTAGCACAGATACGCAGTATTTT
TRBV7-2	TRBD1	many	TRBJ1-6	16	CASSSGDRVSGSPLHF	TGTGCCAGCAGCTCGGGGGACAGGGTTAGTGGTTCACCCCTCCACTTT
TRBV16	TRBD1	-	TRBJ1-4	15	CASSRGTGDNEKLFF	TGTGCCAGCAGCCGCGGGACAGGAGATAATGAAAAACTGTTTTTT
TRBV7-8	-	once	TRBJ1-5	15	CASSLAAGNNQPQHF	TGTGCCAGCAGCTTAGCGGCGGGCAACAATCAGCCCCAGCATTTT
TRBV4-2	TRBD2	once	TRBJ2-5	17	CASSQVGLAGPQETQYF	TGTGCCAGCAGCCAAGTAGGACTAGCGGGCCCCCAAGAGACCCAGTACTTC
TRBV19	-	-	TRBJ2-6	14	CASDERAGANVLTF	TGTGCCAGTGACGAGAGGGCTGGGGCCAACGTCCTGACTTTC
TRBV10-3	-	-	TRBJ1-2	14	CAISDSTGSYGYTF	TGTGCCATCAGTGACTCCACAGGGTCCTATGGCTACACCTTC
TRBV2	TRBD1	few	TRBJ2-3	15	CASRTDRYSTDTQYF	TGTGCCAGCAGGACGGACAGGTATAGCACAGATACGCAGTATTTT
TRBV5-1	TRBD1	-	TRBJ1-2	12	CASRETGTGYTF	TGCGCCAGCAGGGAGACAGGGACTGGCTACACCTTC
TRBV5-1	TRBD1	-	TRBJ2-2	16	CASSLEGQGAGGELFF	TGCGCCAGCAGCTTGGAGGGGCAGGGGGCCGGCGGGGAGCTGTTTTTT
TRBV6-5	-	-	TRBJ1-1	14	CAAGRDNMNTEAFF	TGTGCCGCCGGTCGGGACAACATGAACACTGAAGCTTTCTTT
TRBV7-2	-	-	TRBJ2-7	14	CASSFPGTSYEQYF	TGTGCCAGCAGCTTCCCCGGGACAAGCTACGAGCAGTACTTC
TRBV2	TRBD2	few	TRBJ2-4	16	CASIVASGRKGNIQYF	TGTGCCAGCATAGTAGCTAGCGGGAGAAAGGGGAACATTCAGTACTTC
TRBV5-1	-	-	TRBJ2-5	15	CASRQRPGSTETQYF	TGCGCCAGCAGACAAAGACCGGGGTCGACGGAGACCCAGTACTTC
TRBV9	TRBD1	-	TRBJ2-3	15	CASSVTRGSADTQYF	TGTGCCAGCAGCGTGACCAGGGGGAGCGCAGATACGCAGTATTTT
TRBV5-4	TRBD2	-	TRBJ2-3	15	CASSQTSGGTDTQYF	TGTGCCAGCAGCCAGACTAGCGGGGGCACAGATACGCAGTATTTT
TRBV19	-	-	TRBJ2-1	15	CASSRDGGLFNEQFF	TGTGCCAGTAGTCGCGACGGAGGCCTGTTCAATGAGCAGTTCTTC
TRBV4-2	TRBD2	-	TRBJ2-2	19	CASSPSGTSGGANIGELFF	TGTGCCAGCAGCCCCTCCGGGACTAGCGGGGGGGCGAACATCGGGGAGCTGTTTTTT
TRBV27	-	-	TRBJ1-2	14	CASRPGQINYGYTF	TGTGCCAGCAGGCCAGGGCAGATTAACTATGGCTACACCTTC
TRBV29-1	TRBD1	-	TRBJ1-4	14	CSVGQGVDLKGTVF	TGCAGCGTTGGACAGGGGGTGGATTTGAAAGGAACTGTTTTT
TRBV5-8	TRBD1	few	TRBJ1-2	15	CASSSRDRVYYGYTF	TGTGCCAGCAGTTCCCGGGACAGGGTTTACTATGGCTACACCTTC
TRBV7-2	TRBD2	few	TRBJ2-1	16	CASSSWVAGSNNEQFF	TGTGCCAGCAGCTCATGGGTAGCGGGGTCAAACAATGAGCAGTTCTTC
TRBV12-3/TRBV12-4	-	-	TRBJ1-1	13	CASSLDRFTEAFF	TGTGCCAGCAGTCTAGACAGGTTCACTGAAGCTTTCTTT
TRBV19	-	-	TRBJ1-6	13	CASSPAGNSPLHF	TGTGCCAGTAGTCCCGCGGGGAATTCACCCCTCCACTTT
TRBV11-2	TRBD2	-	TRBJ2-1	14	CASSSLLAGNEQFF	TGTGCCAGCAGCTCCCTATTAGCGGGCAATGAGCAGTTCTTC
TRBV11-2	-	-	TRBJ2-1	13	CASSLEPLGEQFF	TGTGCCAGCAGCTTAGAGCCCCTAGGTGAGCAGTTCTTC
TRBV6-2/TRBV6-3	TRBD1	many	TRBJ1-5	18	CASSSPGQVTKGNQPQHF	TGTGCCAGCAGTTCCCCGGGACAGGTTACGAAAGGCAATCAGCCCCAGCATTTT
TRBV5-1	-	-	TRBJ2-1	14	CASSLEGTSNEQFF	TGCGCCAGCAGCTTGGAGGGGACAAGCAATGAGCAGTTCTTC
TRBV3-1/TRBV3-2	-	-	TRBJ1-1	14	CASSQEYKNTEAFF	TGTGCCAGCAGCCAAGAGTACAAGAACACTGAAGCTTTCTTT
TRBV6-6	TRBD1	few	TRBJ1-2	17	CASSLAYRDRSNYGYTF	TGTGCCAGCAGTCTAGCCTACCGGGACAGATCTAACTATGGCTACACCTTC
TRBV6-5	-	-	TRBJ2-2	14	CASRTGFNTGELFF	TGTGCCAGCAGGACAGGTTTTAACACCGGGGAGCTGTTTTTT
TRBV19	TRBD1	-	TRBJ1-1	14	CASSVRQGDTEAFF	TGTGCCAGTAGTGTCCGACAGGGAGACACTGAAGCTTTCTTT
TRBV5-3	TRBD2	once	TRBJ2-1	18	CARSLEGRGGDSYNEQFF	TGTGCCAGAAGCTTGGAGGGTCGCGGGGGTGACTCCTACAATGAGCAGTTCTTC
TRBV19	-	-	TRBJ1-4	16	CASSIMPGKANEKLFF	TGTGCCAGTAGTATAATGCCGGGGAAAGCTAATGAAAAACTGTTTTTT
TRBV7-9	TRBD2	-	TRBJ2-7	18	CASSLAVLAGGQSIEQYF	TGTGCCAGCAGCTTAGCGGTGCTAGCGGGGGGGCAGTCAATCGAGCAGTACTTC
TRBV6-4	-	once	TRBJ2-3	15	CASSDSRGARDTQYF	TGTGCCAGCAGTGACTCCCGGGGGGCCAGAGATACGCAGTATTTT
TRBV29-1	-	once	TRBJ1-1	13	CSSRGSMNTEAFF	TGCAGCTCCCGGGGGTCCATGAACACTGAAGCTTTCTTT
TRBV3-1/TRBV3-2	-	-	TRBJ1-4	14	CASSRRGTNEKLFF	TGTGCCAGCAGCCGACGGGGAACTAATGAAAAACTGTTTTTT
TRBV6-2/TRBV6-3	TRBD1	-	TRBJ2-7	15	CASSYAGQGLYEQYF	TGTGCCAGCAGTTACGCGGGACAGGGGCTCTACGAGCAGTACTTC
TRBV28	TRBD1	-	TRBJ2-7	14	CASRAPGQGYEQYF	TGTGCCAGCAGGGCCCCGGGACAGGGCTACGAGCAGTACTTC
TRBV5-8	-	-	TRBJ2-7	17	CASSLDTGTLRSYEQYF	TGTGCCAGCAGCTTAGATACAGGGACCCTTCGGTCCTACGAGCAGTACTTC
TRBV30	-	-	TRBJ1-3	14	CAWSVGGFGNTIYF	TGTGCCTGGAGTGTTGGGGGCTTTGGAAACACCATATATTTT
TRBV19	-	few	TRBJ1-1	14	CASSPDRIHTEAFF	TGTGCCAGTAGCCCCGACAGGATCCACACTGAAGCTTTCTTT
TRBV9	-	-	TRBJ2-3	14	CASSVAGYTDTQYF	TGTGCCAGCAGCGTAGCAGGTTACACAGATACGCAGTATTTT
TRBV6-5	-	-	TRBJ2-2	15	CASSLVAENTGELFF	TGTGCCAGCAGCTTGGTAGCGGAGAACACCGGGGAGCTGTTTTTT
TRBV5-4	-	-	TRBJ1-2	15	CASSLGGRRDYGYTF	TGTGCCAGCAGCTTGGGGGGGCGCCGGGATTATGGCTACACCTTC
TRBV6-2/TRBV6-3	-	-	TRBJ1-4	14	CASRPSWGYEKLFF	TGTGCCAGCCGCCCCTCGTGGGGCTATGAAAAACTGTTTTTT
TRBV2	TRBD2	-	TRBJ2-7	14	CASSDSGGPPEQYF	TGTGCCAGCAGTGACTCGGGGGGGCCCCCCGAGCAGTACTTC
TRBV27	TRBD2	-	TRBJ2-7	16	CASSLSSSGENYEQYF	TGTGCCAGCAGTTTATCATCTAGCGGGGAAAACTACGAGCAGTACTTC
TRBV15	-	-	TRBJ1-1	13	CATSRDGTREAFF	TGTGCCACCAGCAGAGATGGGACACGAGAAGCTTTCTTT
TRBV11-2	-	-	TRBJ2-1	12	CASSLGSNEQFF	TGTGCCAGCAGCTTAGGGAGCAATGAGCAGTTCTTC
TRBV9	-	-	TRBJ2-1	15	CASSVVGVTNNEQFF	TGTGCCAGCAGCGTAGTCGGAGTAACGAACAATGAGCAGTTCTTC
TRBV11-2	-	-	TRBJ1-2	14	CASSLGSQNYGYTF	TGTGCCAGCAGCTTAGGTTCCCAAAACTATGGCTACACCTTC
TRBV7-2	-	-	TRBJ1-5	18	CASSLLKLKALGNQPQHF	TGTGCCAGCAGCTTATTGAAGTTAAAAGCATTGGGCAATCAGCCCCAGCATTTT
TRBV6-2/TRBV6-3	TRBD1	-	TRBJ1-2	14	CASSYFDRGGGYTF	TGTGCCAGCAGTTACTTCGACAGGGGTGGTGGCTACACCTTC